This T cell receptor (beta chain) was sequenced for a study of blood T cells in healthy people across ages. Study results and limitations: Estimates based on one million T cells were treated as lower bounds.

For this clonotype: Its antigen is not known. Lacking the conserved final phenylalanine or tryptophan, this CDR3 likely reflects a read error.

A second PCR, run for about 7 to 12 cycles, used a sample-barcoded 5' primer plus a J-beta primer mix. TCRdb itself ran the 5' RACE reads through MiXCR, one entry per CDR3 protein. The data hold about 650,000 distinct CDR3 sequences, with about 34% observed a single time. The CDR3 consists of 14 residues. The germline V gene has CDR1 SGDLS and CDR2 YYNGEE. V usage is TRBV9 and J usage is TRBJ2-5; 9 bases align to TRBD1. The sequenced sample consisted of blood. The sequence derives from a woman of 80 years or more in good health. Written as DNA, the CDR3 is TGCGCCAGCAGCGTCCGGGACAGGGAAGAGACCCAGTACGTC. It specifies CASSVRDREETQYV.